The present T cell receptor (beta chain) was sequenced within a study of OX40 agonist ivuxolimab in advanced cancers. Across the whole study: Dose-escalation patients' cancers were hepatocellular carcinoma, melanoma, renal cell or head and neck cancer.

V gave up 2 bases and J gave up 2 bases, with 13 bases separating them. The CDR3 has 15 amino acids. Germline V gives CDR1 KGHSH, CDR2 LQKENI. Note on this clone: The antigen remains unidentified.

TCRdb's table, derived via immunoSEQ multiplex PCR, lists solely in-frame clones and lacks some. The sample yields around 94,000 clones, around 85% seen once. Findings and limits, study-wide: Certain nonresponders likewise exhibited a low normalized T-cell clonal expansion.

The sampling schedule covered blood at baseline, cycle 4 day 1, and cycle 7 day 1. The sample consisted of CD4+ or CD8+ T cells sorted from blood, taken in a trial of the OX40 agonist ivuxolimab. The chain combines TRBV18 with TRBJ2-7, with D uncertain. The origin of this receptor is an adult with an advanced solid tumor such as melanoma, head and neck, liver or kidney cancer. Written as DNA, the CDR3 is TGTGCCAGCTCACCAACGCAGGACCTTACCTACGAGCAGTACTTC. Its protein product is CASSPTQDLTYEQYF.